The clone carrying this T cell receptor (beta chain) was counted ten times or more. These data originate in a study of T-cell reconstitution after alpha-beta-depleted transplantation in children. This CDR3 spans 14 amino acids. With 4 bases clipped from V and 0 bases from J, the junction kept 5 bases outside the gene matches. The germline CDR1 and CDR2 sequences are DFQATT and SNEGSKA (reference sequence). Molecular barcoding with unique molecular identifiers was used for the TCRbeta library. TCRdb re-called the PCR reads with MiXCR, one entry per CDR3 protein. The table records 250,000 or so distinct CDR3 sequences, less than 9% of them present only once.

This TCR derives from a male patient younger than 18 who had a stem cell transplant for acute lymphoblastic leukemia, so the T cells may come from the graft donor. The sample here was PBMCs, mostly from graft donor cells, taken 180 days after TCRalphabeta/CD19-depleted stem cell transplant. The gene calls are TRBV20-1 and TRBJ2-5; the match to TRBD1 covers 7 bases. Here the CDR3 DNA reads TGCAGTGCTATAGACAGGGCGTACCAAGAGACCCAGTACTTC. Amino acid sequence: CSAIDRAYQETQYF.